This TCR beta chain is drawn from a study of cytomegalovirus exposure and HLA in healthy donors. To note about this clone: What it binds is not known.

The junction had 17 bases not matched to a gene; V was cut back by 3 bases and J by 15 bases. This CDR3 spans 15 amino acids. CDR1 is SEHNR and CDR2 is FQNEAQ in the germline V gene (reference sequence). The study ran its PCR with 60 Vbeta and 13 Jbeta primers. Repertoires were generated with immunoSEQ multiplex PCR, while TCRdb's copy carries only in-frame clones and drops some. Of just over 150,000 clones detected, 70% to 90% appear once; the ten largest clones hold about 2.4%. Findings and limits, study-wide: Certain sequence variants were highly shared and formed a cluster, and this cluster was likely a sequencing artifact. In an earlier analysis, productive rearrangement rates for most beta V segments clustered near 87% or 30%. According to reports, the classifier identified cytomegalovirus status with high specificity and sensitivity.

The specimen sequenced was PBMCs. The receptor comes from a woman aged 18-29 years in good health and CMV-seronegative. The chain employs TRBV7-9 and TRBJ1-5; 7 bases are shared with TRBD1. The CDR3 spells CASSLGRDSLQPAHF. CDR3 DNA: TGTGCCAGCAGCTTGGGCCGGGACAGTCTACAGCCGGCGCATTTT.